The rows below give T cell receptor beta chains drawn from one sample of a study of blood T cell repertoires in COVID-19. Libraries were prepared by immunoSEQ multiplex PCR; TCRdb keeps only in-frame clonotypes and omits some of them. The data hold approximately 170,000 clones, with 80% to 90% observed a single time. Sequences were obtained from PBMCs or T cells enriched from blood (not recorded which). The source is a woman aged 45-60 years who had recovered from COVID-19. The CDR3 runs from the conserved cysteine through the conserved F or W. The order of the fields is J gene, D gene, clone size, V gene, CDR3 DNA, CDR3 protein. D genes are given only for firm matches. Some rows mark clone size as missing; the rest say once, few, many or name a class of expanded clone.

TRBJ2-4	.	.	TRBV5-6	TGTGCCAGCAGCCTCCGAGGGTTGGCCAAAAACATTCAGTACTTC	CASSLRGLAKNIQYF
TRBJ2-7	.	.	TRBV5-4	TGTGCCAGCAGCCCGAGGCTAGGCTTAAACGAGCAGTACTTC	CASSPRLGLNEQYF
TRBJ2-5	.	.	TRBV6-5	TGTGCCAGCAGTTACGGGGGGGCGCACGAGACCCAGTACTTC	CASSYGGAHETQYF
TRBJ1-5	.	.	TRBV12-3/TRBV12-4	TGTGCCAGCAGCGATAGGGGTCAGCCCCAGCATTTT	CASSDRGQPQHF
TRBJ1-2	.	.	TRBV28	TGTGCCAGCATTGAGGAGGGGATTGTTTCTAACTATGGCTACACCTTC	CASIEEGIVSNYGYTF
TRBJ2-7	TRBD1	.	TRBV5-4	TGTGCCAGCAGCCCCGGGACAGGGGAGCGGTACGAGCAGTACTTC	CASSPGTGERYEQYF
TRBJ2-4	TRBD2	.	TRBV7-2	TGTGCCAGCAGCTCGGGGGGGGGCCTAGCCAAAAACATTCAGTACTTC	CASSSGGGLAKNIQYF
TRBJ1-4	.	.	TRBV19	TGTGCCAGTAGTATTCAGGGGAGAACTAATGAAAAACTGTTTTTT	CASSIQGRTNEKLFF
TRBJ1-2	.	.	TRBV6-5	TGTGCCAGCAGGGTAGCTAACTATGGCTACACCTTC	CASRVANYGYTF
TRBJ1-1	.	.	TRBV9	TGTGCCAGCAGCGACAGGGACACTGAAGCTTTCTTT	CASSDRDTEAFF
TRBJ2-1	TRBD2	few	TRBV6-2/TRBV6-3	TGTGCCAGCAGCTCCACTAGCGGGAGTCGGGTAGTCCATGAGCAGTTCTTC	CASSSTSGSRVVHEQFF
TRBJ2-7	.	.	TRBV29-1	TGCAGCGTTCGACAGGACTACGAGCAGTACTTC	CSVRQDYEQYF
TRBJ1-5	TRBD1	.	TRBV7-2	TGTGCCAGCAGCCGCGACAGGGTGGGTTTGTTCGGTCAGCCCCAGCATTTT	CASSRDRVGLFGQPQHF
TRBJ2-1	TRBD2	.	TRBV19	TGTGCCAGTAGTATAGTTGGCGGGGGGGCAGGCAATGAGCAGTTCTTC	CASSIVGGGAGNEQFF
TRBJ2-5	.	.	TRBV5-6	TGTGCCAGCAGACAGAAAACCGGGACACAAGAGACCCAGTACTTC	CASRQKTGTQETQYF
TRBJ1-3	TRBD1	.	TRBV19	TGTGCCAGTAGTACTCTCGCCGGGACAGGTGGAAACACCATATATTTT	CASSTLAGTGGNTIYF
TRBJ1-1	.	.	TRBV6-5	TGTGCCAGCAGCTTTGGGGCCAGCAACACTGAAGCTTTCTTT	CASSFGASNTEAFF
TRBJ1-3	TRBD1	once	TRBV9	TGTGCCAGCAGCGTAGGGACAGGGAAATCTGGAAACACCATATATTTT	CASSVGTGKSGNTIYF
TRBJ2-7	.	.	TRBV12-3/TRBV12-4	TGTGCCAGCAGTAGAGGACGGGGGCAGTACTTC	CASSRGRGQYF
TRBJ1-5	.	.	TRBV6-1	TGTGCCAGCAGTGAGCTAAGATGGACTAGCGAACAGCATTTT	CASSELRWTSEQHF
TRBJ1-6	TRBD1	.	TRBV7-2	TGTGCCAGCAGCTCGTCCGGGACAGGGATATCGGCCCTCCACTTT	CASSSSGTGISALHF
TRBJ2-7	.	.	TRBV10-1	TGCGCCAGCAGTGAGGCTGGGGGCGGTTGTCCTGAGCAGTACTTC	CASSEAGGGCPEQYF
TRBJ2-2	.	.	TRBV11-2	TGTGCCAGCAGCGCCAGGGTGAACACCGGGGAGCTGTTTTTT	CASSARVNTGELFF